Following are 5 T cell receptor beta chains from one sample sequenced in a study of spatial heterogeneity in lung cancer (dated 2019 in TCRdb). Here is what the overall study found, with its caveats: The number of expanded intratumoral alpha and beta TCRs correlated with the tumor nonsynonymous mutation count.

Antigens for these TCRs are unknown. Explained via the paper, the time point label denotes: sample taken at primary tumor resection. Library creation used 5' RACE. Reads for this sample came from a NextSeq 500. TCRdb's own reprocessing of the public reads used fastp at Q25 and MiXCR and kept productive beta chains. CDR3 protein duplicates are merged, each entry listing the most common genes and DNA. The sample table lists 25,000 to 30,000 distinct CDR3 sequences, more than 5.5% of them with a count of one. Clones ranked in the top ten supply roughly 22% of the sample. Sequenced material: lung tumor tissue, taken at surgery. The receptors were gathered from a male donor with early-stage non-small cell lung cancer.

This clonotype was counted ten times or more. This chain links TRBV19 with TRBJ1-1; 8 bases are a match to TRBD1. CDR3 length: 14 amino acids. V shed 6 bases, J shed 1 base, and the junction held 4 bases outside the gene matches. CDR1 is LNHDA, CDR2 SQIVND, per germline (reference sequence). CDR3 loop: CASSIGTGNTEAFF. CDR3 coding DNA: TGTGCCAGTAGCATCGGGACAGGGAACACTGAAGCTTTCTTT.

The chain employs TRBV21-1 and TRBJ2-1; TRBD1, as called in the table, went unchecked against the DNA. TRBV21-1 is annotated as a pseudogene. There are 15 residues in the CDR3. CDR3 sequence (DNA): TGTGCCAGCAGATCCCCCAGGGGCCAGTACAATGAGCAGTTCTTC. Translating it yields CASRSPRGQYNEQFF.

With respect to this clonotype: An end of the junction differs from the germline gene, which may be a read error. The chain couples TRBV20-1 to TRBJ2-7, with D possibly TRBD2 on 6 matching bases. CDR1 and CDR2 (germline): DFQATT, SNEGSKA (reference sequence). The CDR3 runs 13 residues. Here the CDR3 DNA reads TGCAGTGCCCGGCGGGACTCCGGTTACGTGCAGTACTTC. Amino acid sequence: CSARRDSGYVQYF.

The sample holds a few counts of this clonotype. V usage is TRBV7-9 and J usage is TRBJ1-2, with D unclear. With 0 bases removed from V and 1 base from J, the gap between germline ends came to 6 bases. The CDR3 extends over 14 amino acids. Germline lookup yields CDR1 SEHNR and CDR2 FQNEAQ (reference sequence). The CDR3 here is CASSLASSNYGYTF. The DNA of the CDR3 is TGTGCCAGCAGCTTAGCGTCGAGTAACTATGGCTACACCTTC.

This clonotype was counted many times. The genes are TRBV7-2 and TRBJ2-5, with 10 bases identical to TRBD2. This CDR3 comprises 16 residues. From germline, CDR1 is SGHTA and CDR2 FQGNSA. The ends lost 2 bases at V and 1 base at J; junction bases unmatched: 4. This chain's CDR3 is CASSLSASGGQETQYF. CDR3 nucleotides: TGTGCCAGCAGCTTAAGTGCTAGCGGGGGCCAAGAGACCCAGTACTTC. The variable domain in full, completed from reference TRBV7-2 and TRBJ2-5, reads GAGVSQSPSNKVTEKGKDVELRCDPISGHTALYWYRQSLGQGLEFLIYFQGNSAPDKSGLPSDRFSAERTGGSVSTLTIQRTQQEDSAVYLCASSLSASGGQETQYFGPGTRLLVL.